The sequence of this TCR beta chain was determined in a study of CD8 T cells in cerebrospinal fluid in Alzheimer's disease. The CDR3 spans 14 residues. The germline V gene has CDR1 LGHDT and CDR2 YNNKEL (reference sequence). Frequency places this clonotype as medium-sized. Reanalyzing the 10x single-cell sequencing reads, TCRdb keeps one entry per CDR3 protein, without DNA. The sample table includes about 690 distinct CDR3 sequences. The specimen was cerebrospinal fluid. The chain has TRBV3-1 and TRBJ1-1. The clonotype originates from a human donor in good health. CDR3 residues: CASSQDDRSTEAFF.